The clone carrying this TCR beta chain was detected many times. The antigen is unknown. One junction end disagrees with the germline gene, perhaps due to a read error. TCRdb reanalysed the reads using MiXCR and keeps one entry per CDR3 protein. The table records 400,000 to 600,000 distinct CDR3 sequences, approximately 40% of them present only once. The CDR3 has 13 amino acids. This record belongs to a study of T cell repertoires in cytomegalovirus infection. The origin of this receptor is a human donor in good health (CMV status not recorded). Some clones in this sample may be carry-over from other donors' samples. The specimen was cultured PBMCs, collected from culture after CMV antigen stimulation. The chain links TRBV12-3 or TRBV12-4 to TRBJ1-6; D is unresolved. CDR3 protein: CASSLAGDSPLHF. CDR3 nucleotides: TGTGCCAGCAGCTTAGCCGGGGATTCACCCCTCCACTTT.